The next 30 T cell receptor beta chains were all read from a single sample in a study of breast tumors, draining lymph nodes, adjacent tissues. Axillary draining lymph nodes of breast cancer patients supplied the node samples. TCRdb ran MiXCR on the multiplex PCR reads and lists one entry per CDR3 protein. The profile shows around 140,000 distinct CDR3 sequences, about a fifth of them singletons. The sequencing sample was made of axillary lymph node tissue. These receptor sequences come from a female donor with breast cancer. Some clones in this sample may be carry-over from other donors' samples.

This clonotype was seen ten or more times. The genes are TRBV11-3 and TRBJ2-5; the D gene is possibly TRBD2 (6 bases). V was shortened by 3 bases and J by 5 bases, with 10 bases between the two germline ends. CDR3 length equals 13 residues. Germline V gene lookup returns CDR1 SGHNT and CDR2 YENEEA. The CDR3 region has the DNA TGTGCCAGCAGCTTTCGGGGGAGTGAGACCCAGTACTTC. It encodes CASSFRGSETQYF.

There are many counts of this clonotype. CDR3 sequence reads: CASSLVASDYNEQFF. The DNA for the CDR3 is TGCGCCAGCAGCTTGGTGGCTAGCGACTACAATGAGCAGTTCTTC. V is TRBV5-1 and J is TRBJ2-1; perhaps TRBD2 as D (6 bases). The CDR3 contains 15 residues. Germline lookup yields CDR1 SGHRS and CDR2 YFSETQ. V was trimmed by 0 bases and J by 3 bases, leaving 10 bases between them.

The chain carries TRBV6-6 and TRBJ1-1, with unresolved D. Germline CDR1 and CDR2: MNHNY and SVGAGI (reference sequence). The CDR3 contains 13 residues. V lost 5 bases to trimming and J lost 9 bases, with 16 bases between them. DNA for the CDR3: TGTGCCAGCAGTCATCCCGTGGGGAGGCAAGCTTTCTTT. It specifies CASSHPVGRQAFF.

Notes on this clonotype: Just one base apart from a much larger clone, this may be a read error. The chain carries TRBV5-1 and TRBJ2-5; the match to TRBD2 covers 10 bases. The CDR3 is 15 residues long. The V gene's germline CDR1 is SGHRS and CDR2 YFSETQ. CDR3 amino acids: CACSLSSGRGETQYF. As DNA, the CDR3 is TGCGCCTGCAGCCTCTCTAGCGGGAGAGGAGAGACCCAGTACTTC.

This clonotype came up many times. The V call is TRBV5-5, the J call TRBJ2-7; 8 bases match TRBD1. CDR3 length: 17 residues. Trimming removed 4 bases from V and 1 base from J; junction bases left unmatched: 13. Germline-derived CDR1 and CDR2 are SGHKS and YYEKEE (reference sequence). The CDR3 nucleotides read TGTGCCAGCAGCCCTACCCGTCCGGGACAGGCTTCCTACGAGCAGTACTTC. This gives the protein CASSPTRPGQASYEQYF. The complete variable domain, with remaining parts taken from reference TRBV5-5 and TRBJ2-7, reads DAGVTQSPTHLIKTRGQQVTLRCSPISGHKSVSWYQQVLGQGPQFIFQYYEKEERGRGNFPDRFSARQFPNYSSELNVNALLLGDSALYLCASSPTRPGQASYEQYFGPGTRLTVT.

This clonotype was seen many times. V gene TRBV20-1 combines with J gene TRBJ2-2; a weak D match, TRBD1 (5 bases). The CDR3 is 13 residues long. Trimming took 6 bases from V and 2 from J, leaving 10 bases between them. CDR1 is DFQATT, CDR2 SNEGSKA, per germline (reference sequence). The CDR3 DNA reads TGCAGTGCGAACAGGAGAAACACCGGGGAGCTGTTTTTT. It specifies CSANRRNTGELFF.

A note on this clonotype: This may stem from a read error, because a much larger clone lies one nucleotide away. The rearrangement links TRBV12-3 or TRBV12-4 to TRBJ2-3; weak D call: TRBD2 (6 bases). This CDR3 is 12 amino acids long. Trimming removed 5 bases from V and 14 bases from J, with 17 bases in between. The CDR3: CASSLRLVGRYF. The CDR3 DNA reads as TGTGCCAGCAGTCTAAGACTAGTCGGGCGGTATTTT.

This clonotype has a count of ten or more. V usage is TRBV29-1 and J usage is TRBJ2-3, with 10 bases aligning to TRBD2. Germline V gene lookup returns CDR1 SQVTM and CDR2 ANQGSEA. The CDR3 is 15 amino acids. Trimming removed 4 bases from V and 0 bases from J; junction bases left unmatched: 4. CDR3 DNA: TGCAGCGTTGTAACTAGCGGGGTTAGCACAGATACGCAGTATTTT. This codes for CSVVTSGVSTDTQYF.

This clonotype was detected ten times or more. The chain combines TRBV3-1 with TRBJ2-7; 7 nucleotides agree with TRBD2. The CDR3 loop spans 16 amino acids. Germline V lookup: CDR1 LGHDT, CDR2 YNNKEL (reference sequence). V lost 1 base and J lost 5; bases outside the gene matches: 11. The CDR3 protein is CASSQVGAGRGDEQYF. The CDR3 region has the DNA TGTGCCAGCAGCCAAGTCGGAGCGGGACGGGGGGACGAGCAGTACTTC.

Many counts were recorded for this clonotype. The CDR3 coding sequence is TGTGCCAGCAGCGCGAGTCCGAAAGAGACCCAGTACTTC. Translating it yields CASSASPKETQYF. The V call is TRBV7-8, the J call TRBJ2-5; D unresolved. The germline V gene encodes CDR1 SGHVS and CDR2 FQNEAQ. V was shortened by 5 bases and J by 3 bases, with 10 bases between the two germline ends. The CDR3 loop spans 13 amino acids.

Many counts were recorded for this clonotype. This chain joins TRBV4-1 and TRBJ2-7, with D perhaps being TRBD1 or TRBD2 (5 bases each). Germline CDR1 is MGHRA and CDR2 is YSYEKL. With 0 bases removed from V and 0 bases from J, the gap between germline ends came to 9 bases. The CDR3 has 15 residues. The CDR3 DNA reads as TGCGCCAGCAGCCAAGAGGGGGTAAGCTCCTACGAGCAGTACTTC. Residues: CASSQEGVSSYEQYF.

Comments on this clonotype: Being one base from a much bigger clone, this may be a read error. V usage is TRBV4-3 and J usage is TRBJ1-3; D not certain. CDR1 is LGHNA and CDR2 is YSLEER in the germline V gene. The CDR3 is 15 residues long. DNA for the CDR3: TGCGCCAGCGGCCAAAAGCCGGACGCCATAGCGGCCATATATTTT. Protein sequence: CASGQKPDAIAAIYF.

This clonotype appeared many times. The chain combines TRBV7-2 with TRBJ1-5, with D perhaps matching TRBD1 (5 bases). Germline CDR1 is SGHTA and CDR2 is FQGNSA. This CDR3 spans 16 amino acids. Trimming shortened V by 4 bases and J by 3 bases, and 16 bases separated the two germline ends. For the CDR3, the DNA is TGTGCCAGCAGCTACTCCGGGACGCCAATCAATCAGCCCCAGCATTTT. The encoded protein is CASSYSGTPINQPQHF.

This chain uses TRBV18 with TRBJ2-1; the D gene is possibly TRBD2 (5 bases). This CDR3 is built from 16 residues. The V and J ends lost 2 bases and 5 bases respectively, with 16 bases between them. Germline loops: CDR1 KGHSH, CDR2 LQKENI. DNA of the CDR3: TGTGCCAGCTCACCAGCCAGGACTCGGACTGACAATGAGCAGTTCTTC. This codes for CASSPARTRTDNEQFF.

Concerning this clonotype itself: This may arise from a read error, as a much more abundant clone is one base away. J is TRBJ2-2 and V is TRBV5-1, with D tentatively TRBD1 (6 bases). This CDR3 has 14 residues. CDR1 is SGHRS, CDR2 YFSETQ, per germline. CDR3 nucleotides: TGCGCCAGCAGCTTGACAGGGACCGCCGGGGAGCCGTTTTTT. This codes for CASSLTGTAGEPFF.

This clonotype was recorded many times. V is TRBV6-2 or TRBV6-3 and J is TRBJ2-7; 7 nucleotides match TRBD2. From germline, CDR1 is MNHEY and CDR2 SVGEGT. V shed 6 bases and J 2 bases; nucleotides not matched to a gene: 4. This CDR3 contains 13 residues. CDR3 nucleotides: TGTGCCAGCAGCTTGGCGGGAGCCTACGAGCAGTACTTC. Amino acids: CASSLAGAYEQYF.

This clonotype appeared many times. The V gene is TRBV7-8, the J gene TRBJ2-2; 13 bases are shared with TRBD2. V gave up 5 bases and J gave up 4 bases; unmatched junction bases: 4. This CDR3 has 16 amino acids. From germline, CDR1 is SGHVS and CDR2 FQNEAQ. The CDR3 region is CASSPRLAGGTGELFF. The CDR3 coding sequence is TGTGCCAGCAGCCCCCGACTAGCGGGAGGCACCGGGGAGCTGTTTTTT.

A few counts support this clonotype. This rearrangement joins TRBV5-4 to TRBJ2-1, with 16 bases fitting TRBD2. Trimming at V came to 4 bases and at J to 4 bases, leaving 11 bases not matched to a gene. This CDR3 has 19 amino acids. CDR1 SGHNT and CDR2 YYREEE come from the germline V gene (reference sequence). Written as DNA, the CDR3 is TGTGCCAGCAGCCCCGCTGGGACTAGCGGGAGGGCCTCTTACAATGAGCAGTTCTTC. Protein: CASSPAGTSGRASYNEQFF.

The sample holds many counts of this clonotype. The V gene is TRBV11-1, the J gene TRBJ2-1; 9 bases are a match to TRBD2. CDR3 length: 16 amino acids. The germline V gene encodes CDR1 SGHAT and CDR2 FQDESV (reference sequence). V shed 7 bases and J 0 bases; nucleotides not matched to a gene: 7. Here the CDR3 reads CASTLLAGDSYNEQFF. The CDR3 DNA sequence: TGTGCCAGCACCCTTTTAGCGGGAGACTCCTACAATGAGCAGTTCTTC.

This clonotype came up many times. This chain joins TRBV11-3 and TRBJ2-7; 8 bases line up with TRBD2. The V segment lost 5 bases and the J segment 3 bases; nucleotides outside the gene matches: 9. The CDR3 totals 15 residues. The germline V gene encodes CDR1 SGHNT and CDR2 YENEEA. Written as DNA, the CDR3 is TGTGCCAGCAGCCCAAGACTAGCGCAAAGCTACGAGCAGTACTTC. Its translation is CASSPRLAQSYEQYF.

This clonotype was picked up many times. The CDR3 DNA reads TGTGCCAGCAGTTCTAGAGCTAACAATGAGCAGTTCTTC. This encodes CASSSRANNEQFF. V is TRBV6-5 and J is TRBJ2-1; D unresolved. Germline CDR1 MNHEY, CDR2 SVGAGI. This CDR3 is 13 amino acids long. Trimming shortened V by 4 bases and J by 5 bases, and 9 bases separated the two germline ends.

The genes are TRBV28 and TRBJ2-7, with 7 bases identical to TRBD1. Per the germline V gene, CDR1 is MDHEN and CDR2 is SYDVKM. The CDR3 is 17 residues long. With V trimmed by 4 bases and J by 4 bases, 16 bases remained unmatched. CDR3 sequence (DNA): TGTGCCAGCAGTTCTCCCAAAACAGGGGCCCTCAGGTACGAGCAGTACTTC. It translates to CASSSPKTGALRYEQYF.

This clonotype occurred many times. This rearrangement joins TRBV10-3 to TRBJ2-1, with 10 bases identical to TRBD2. Losses at the gene ends were 8 bases for V and 7 bases for J; bases not matched to a gene: 5. Germline CDR1 is ENHRY and CDR2 is SYGVKD. The CDR3 consists of 13 residues. The CDR3 coding sequence is TGTGCCATCCAAAGCGGGAGGGTTAATGAGCAGTTCTTC. Protein product: CAIQSGRVNEQFF.

Many counts were recorded for this clonotype. The J gene is TRBJ1-5, the V gene TRBV7-2, with 10 bases that match TRBD1. The length of the CDR3 is 15 residues. V shed 3 bases and J 6 bases; nucleotides not matched to a gene: 5. Germline loops: CDR1 SGHTA, CDR2 FQGNSA. CDR3 sequence (DNA): TGTGCCAGCAGCTTTCCGGGACAGGGGACTCAGCCCCAGCATTTT. This encodes CASSFPGQGTQPQHF.

This clonotype has a count of ten or more. The rearrangement links TRBV6-2 or TRBV6-3 to TRBJ2-2; D gene ambiguous. CDR3 length: 13 amino acids. With 2 bases removed from V and 4 bases from J, the gap between germline ends came to 5 bases. Per germline, CDR1 MNHEY and CDR2 SVGEGT. This CDR3 reads CASSYQTTGELFF. The CDR3 coding sequence is TGTGCCAGCAGTTACCAAACCACCGGGGAGCTGTTTTTT.

This clonotype showed up many times. CDR3 sequence (DNA): TGTGCCAGCAGCTCACGGGGGCCAGATACGCAGTATTTT. The encoded protein is CASSSRGPDTQYF. The rearrangement links TRBV7-9 to TRBJ2-3; D possibly uses TRBD1 or TRBD2 (6 bases each). The V end lost 4 bases, the J end lost 4 bases, and 9 bases lay between the germline ends. The germline V gene has CDR1 SEHNR and CDR2 FQNEAQ (reference sequence). This CDR3 is 13 amino acids long.

With regard to this clonotype: Given a much more abundant clone one base away, this may be a read error. The chain carries TRBV10-3 and TRBJ2-5, with 8 positions matching TRBD1. The trim removed 6 bases at V and 9 bases at J, leaving 6 bases unmatched. In germline, CDR1 is ENHRY, CDR2 SYGVKD. This CDR3 is 12 amino acids long. CDR3 protein: CAIRDRGEAQYF. The CDR3 DNA follows: TGTGCCATCAGAGACAGGGGTGAGGCCCAGTACTTC.

Many counts were recorded for this clonotype. The chain links TRBV10-2 to TRBJ2-7, with 7 nucleotides matching TRBD2. Germline CDR1 is WSHSY and CDR2 is SAAADI. Trimming took 0 bases from V and 4 from J; bases not matched to a gene: 9. The CDR3 runs to 16 residues. CDR3 protein: CASSESSLAEKYEQYF. The CDR3 DNA reads as TGCGCCAGCAGTGAGTCGAGTCTAGCGGAGAAGTACGAGCAGTACTTC.

This clonotype has just a few counts. The chain uses TRBV25-1 and TRBJ1-4; no reliable D call. This CDR3 has 14 residues. The V end lost 3 bases, the J end lost 4 bases, and 9 bases lay between the germline ends. Germline assignment: CDR1 MGHDK and CDR2 SYGVNS. As DNA, the CDR3 is TGTGCCAGCAGTGACGACGGTTATAATGAAAAACTGTTTTTT. Translation: CASSDDGYNEKLFF. The full variable domain, rest sourced from reference TRBV25-1 and TRBJ1-4, is EADIYQTPRYLVIGTGKKITLECSQTMGHDKMYWYQQDPGMELHLIHYSYGVNSTEKGDLSSESTVSRIRTEHFPLTLESARPSHTSQYLCASSDDGYNEKLFFGSGTQLSVL.

V and J are TRBV6-1 and TRBJ2-7; D might be TRBD2 (6 bases). The ends were cut back, 5 bases at V and 5 bases at J, with 16 bases in the middle. Germline CDR1 is MNHNS and CDR2 is SASEGT. This CDR3 region has 14 residues. The CDR3 nucleotides are TGTGCCAGCAGTCACTCTGGGGGGAATAACGAGCAGTACTTC. Protein sequence: CASSHSGGNNEQYF.